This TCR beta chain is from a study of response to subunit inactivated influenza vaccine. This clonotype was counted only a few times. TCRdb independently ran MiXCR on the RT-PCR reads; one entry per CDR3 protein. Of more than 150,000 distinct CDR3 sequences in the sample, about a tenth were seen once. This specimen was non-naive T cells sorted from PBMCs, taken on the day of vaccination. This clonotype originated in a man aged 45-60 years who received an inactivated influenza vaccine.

The CDR3 loop reads CASRRDPHGYTF. DNA of the CDR3: TGTGCCAGCAGGCGGGACCCTCATGGCTACACCTTC. This chain uses TRBV28 with TRBJ1-2; D possibly corresponds to TRBD1 (5 bases). Germline V CDR1 and CDR2: MDHEN, SYDVKM. V was clipped by 6 bases and J by 6 bases, with 11 bases between them. The CDR3 has 12 amino acids.